Shown below are 20 T cell receptor beta chains from a single sample sequenced in a study of T cell responses to AZD1222 COVID-19 vaccine. Clones were read by immunoSEQ multiplex PCR, and TCRdb kept only the in-frame ones, dropping some. The table records around 150,000 clones, less than 95% of them present only once. The specimen was peripheral blood, collected 28 days after the second AZD1222 dose. These receptors all come from an adult who received the AZD1222 COVID-19 vaccine.

The rearrangement uses TRBV18 and TRBJ1-2; D uncertain. Germline lookup yields CDR1 KGHSH and CDR2 LQKENI. The germline V and J ends were trimmed by 3 bases and 2 bases, with 13 bases remaining between them. This CDR3 has 15 residues. CDR3 sequence: CASSPYSVGNYGYTF. DNA for the CDR3: TGTGCCAGCTCACCGTACAGTGTGGGGAACTATGGCTACACCTTC.

The rearrangement links TRBV18 to TRBJ2-7; perhaps TRBD1 as D (5 bases). Trimming stripped 3 bases from V and 6 bases from J, with 21 bases between. Germline V gene sequence: CDR1 KGHSH, CDR2 LQKENI. This CDR3 has 16 amino acids. CDR3: CASSPDHRLSPGEQYF. The CDR3 nucleotides read TGTGCCAGCTCACCGGACCACAGGTTATCCCCCGGCGAGCAGTACTTC.

The chain recombines TRBV3-1 (or the pseudogene TRBV3-2) with TRBJ2-5, with 9 bases that match TRBD1. This CDR3 spans 15 amino acids. V was pared by 2 bases and J by 2 bases, with 3 bases of the junction left unmatched. The germline CDR1 and CDR2 sequences are LGHDT and YNNKEL (reference sequence). The CDR3 reads CASSQFGQGQETQYF. The CDR3 DNA is TGTGCCAGCAGCCAATTTGGACAGGGGCAAGAGACCCAGTACTTC.

The CDR3 here is CASSPSPGQARKYF. The DNA for the CDR3 is TGTGCCAGCAGCCCTTCCCCGGGACAGGCACGTAAGTACTTC. This rearrangement joins TRBV11-1 to TRBJ2-7; 8 nucleotides line up with TRBD1. V shed 5 bases, J shed 11 bases, and the junction held 14 bases outside the gene matches. The CDR3 covers 14 residues. The germline V gene has CDR1 SGHAT and CDR2 FQDESV (reference sequence).

The chain couples TRBV29-1 to TRBJ2-7; no clear D. This CDR3 spans 12 amino acids. Trimming stripped 4 bases from V and 2 bases from J, with 9 bases between. CDR1 SQVTM and CDR2 ANQGSEA come from the germline V gene. CDR3 region: CSVVIQAYEQYF. DNA for the CDR3: TGCAGCGTTGTGATCCAGGCCTACGAGCAGTACTTC.

The V call is TRBV19, the J call TRBJ1-1; TRBD1 matches 9 bases. In germline, CDR1 is LNHDA, CDR2 SQIVND (reference sequence). J was trimmed by 5 bases and V by 3 bases; bases with no gene match: 10. This CDR3 spans 16 amino acids. CDR3 sequence (DNA): TGTGCCAGTAGTATTAAAGGGACAGGGACCGGGACTGAAGCTTTCTTT. This sequence encodes CASSIKGTGTGTEAFF.

The genes are TRBV5-1 and TRBJ1-6; 11 bases align to TRBD1. The CDR3 is 14 amino acids. In germline, CDR1 is SGHRS, CDR2 YFSETQ. V was pared by 4 bases and J by 11 bases, with 5 bases of the junction left unmatched. CDR3 in DNA: TGCGCCAGCAGCCGCGGACAGGGGGCAACACCCCTCCACTTT. It translates to CASSRGQGATPLHF.

This chain uses TRBV5-1 with TRBJ1-2, with D possibly matching TRBD1 (6 bases). The CDR3 totals 16 residues. Trimming took 0 bases from V and 5 from J, leaving 17 bases between them. Per germline, CDR1 SGHRS and CDR2 YFSETQ. The CDR3 spells CASSLGGTGNLYGYTF. The CDR3 DNA follows: TGCGCCAGCAGCTTGGGGGGAACAGGGAATTTGTATGGCTACACCTTC.

The rearrangement links TRBV5-4 to TRBJ2-5, with D possibly TRBD2 on 5 matching bases. This CDR3 spans 13 amino acids. Germline CDR1 is SGHNT and CDR2 is YYREEE (reference sequence). Trimming took off 5 bases at V and 9 bases at J, with 17 bases between the two ends. CDR3 in amino acids: CASSPEYYGAQYF. The CDR3 DNA reads TGTGCCAGCAGTCCGGAGTACTACGGGGCCCAGTACTTC.

The rearrangement uses TRBV27 and TRBJ1-4; 9 bases fit TRBD1. J was trimmed by 5 bases and V by 8 bases; bases with no gene match: 15. The germline V gene encodes CDR1 MNHEY and CDR2 SMNVEV (reference sequence). The CDR3 runs to 17 residues. In DNA, the CDR3 is TGTGCCAGCTCAACGCCGGGACAGGGAGCCGCAAATGAAAAACTGTTTTTT. The encoded protein is CASSTPGQGAANEKLFF.

V usage is TRBV7-2 and J usage is TRBJ2-5, with D possibly being TRBD1 (6 bases). The CDR3 totals 15 residues. The germline V gene has CDR1 SGHTA and CDR2 FQGNSA. Trimming pared 4 bases from V and 1 base from J, leaving 13 bases between. The CDR3 DNA reads as TGTGCCAGCAGCTCGAACAGGGCCTCCCAAGAGACCCAGTACTTC. It codes for CASSSNRASQETQYF.

The rearrangement links TRBV6-1 to TRBJ1-2; no clear D gene. The CDR3 has 11 amino acids. The germline V gene has CDR1 MNHNS and CDR2 SASEGT. Trimming took 2 bases from V and 8 from J, leaving 6 bases between them. The CDR3 DNA reads as TGTGCCAGCAGTGAAAGTATAGGCTACACCTTC. The encoded protein is CASSESIGYTF.

By frequency in the sample, this clone is large (0.1 to 1%). The chain uses TRBV23-1 and TRBJ1-6; possible D gene TRBD1, 6 bases. TRBV23-1 is an ORF, with its function uncertain. Trimming stripped 2 bases from V and 9 bases from J, with 14 bases between. The CDR3 extends over 15 amino acids. This CDR3 is CASSQAGAVGSPLHF. DNA for the CDR3: TGCGCCAGCAGTCAAGCGGGGGCTGTGGGTTCACCCCTCCACTTT.

The chain is built from TRBV7-2 and TRBJ2-7, with 7 bases that match TRBD1. The V segment lost 4 bases and the J segment 3 bases; nucleotides outside the gene matches: 9. The length of the CDR3 is 15 residues. CDR1 is SGHTA and CDR2 is FQGNSA in the germline V gene. The DNA for the CDR3 is TGTGCCAGCAGCTCCGTCGGGACAGAAATCTACGAGCAGTACTTC. It specifies CASSSVGTEIYEQYF.

A single count supports this clone. In the same sample, other DNA sequences code for this CDR3. The chain links TRBV3-1 (or the pseudogene TRBV3-2) to TRBJ2-2; no definite D call. This CDR3 comprises 12 residues. Germline CDR1 reads LGHDT; CDR2 reads YNNKEL (reference sequence). The V end lost 0 bases, the J end lost 4 bases, and 0 bases lay between the germline ends. CDR3 region: CASSQDTGELFF. In nucleotides, the CDR3 is TGTGCCAGCAGCCAAGACACCGGGGAGCTGTTTTTT.

The chain links TRBV24-1 to TRBJ2-3, with TRBD2 matching 8 bases. With V trimmed by 7 bases and J by 2 bases, 10 bases remained unmatched. This CDR3 comprises 16 residues. CDR1 and CDR2 from the germline V gene are KGHDR and SFDVKD. The DNA of the CDR3 is TGTGCCACCAGAGAGGGGCGGGGGGCCCTCACAGATACGCAGTATTTT. It encodes CATREGRGALTDTQYF.

This clone was detected only once. V gene TRBV6-5 combines with J gene TRBJ2-3; 12 positions match TRBD2. Germline values: CDR1 MNHEY, CDR2 SVGAGI. Trimming took 6 bases from V and 10 from J; bases not matched to a gene: 11. The CDR3 consists of 15 residues. CDR3 coding DNA: TGTGCCAGCAGGCGGACTAGCGGGGAGGGTCGAGCGCAGTATTTT. Its protein is CASRRTSGEGRAQYF.

V usage is TRBV7-9 and J usage is TRBJ1-1, with 9 bases lining up with TRBD1. CDR3 length: 14 residues. CDR1 SEHNR and CDR2 FQNEAQ come from the germline V gene (reference sequence). V lost 5 bases, J lost 3 bases, and 4 bases stayed unmatched. The CDR3 loop reads CASSRTGVDTEAFF. The DNA for the CDR3 is TGTGCCAGCAGCAGGACAGGGGTTGACACTGAAGCTTTCTTT.

The gene calls are TRBV10-3 and TRBJ2-3, with a tentative D call TRBD1 (6 bases). From germline, CDR1 is ENHRY and CDR2 SYGVKD. Trimming took off 6 bases at V and 0 bases at J, with 10 bases between the two ends. The CDR3 runs 14 residues. CDR3 amino acids: CAISQGPSTDTQYF. As DNA, the CDR3 is TGTGCCATCAGCCAGGGGCCTAGCACAGATACGCAGTATTTT.

The rearrangement links TRBV5-1 to TRBJ2-1, with TRBD1 matching 7 bases. With 1 base clipped from V and 0 bases from J, the junction kept 1 base outside the gene matches. Germline CDR1 is SGHRS and CDR2 is YFSETQ. The CDR3 spans 15 residues. CDR3 coding DNA: TGCGCCAGCAGCTTGACAGGGGCCTCCTACAATGAGCAGTTCTTC. Protein sequence: CASSLTGASYNEQFF. The variable domain in full, completed from reference TRBV5-1 and TRBJ2-1, reads KAGVTQTPRYLIKTRGQQVTLSCSPISGHRSVSWYQQTPGQGLQFLFEYFSETQRNKGNFPGRFSGRQFSNSRSEMNVSTLELGDSALYLCASSLTGASYNEQFFGPGTRLTVL.